This T cell receptor (beta chain) is from a study of cytomegalovirus exposure and HLA in healthy donors. Germline CDR1 reads SGHNT; CDR2 reads YYREEE (reference sequence). V lost 4 bases, J lost 3 bases, and 16 bases lay in between. This CDR3 region has 15 residues. PCR employed 60 Vbeta and 13 Jbeta primers. Repertoires were generated with immunoSEQ multiplex PCR, while TCRdb's copy carries only in-frame clones and drops some. The sample shows a few hundred thousand clones, around 89% of them seen only once. The sequence was collected from a woman aged 18 to 35 in good health and CMV-seronegative. This chain joins TRBV5-4 and TRBJ1-1; a possible D gene is TRBD1 (5 bases). Sample: PBMCs. The CDR3: CASSAGRPGDTEAFF. The CDR3 nucleotides read TGTGCCAGCAGCGCCGGGAGGCCGGGGGACACTGAAGCTTTCTTT. Full variable domain (remainder filled in from reference TRBV5-4 and TRBJ1-1): ETGVTQSPTHLIKTRGQQVTLRCSSQSGHNTVSWYQQALGQGPQFIFQYYREEENGRGNFPPRFSGLQFPNYSSELNVNALELDDSALYLCASSAGRPGDTEAFFGQGTRLTVV.